This TCR beta chain stems from a study of cytomegalovirus exposure and HLA in healthy donors. Study-wide background: Unique TCRs numbering some 93 million, obtained from HLA-typed donors, made up an early data release.

PCR amplification relied on 60 Vbeta primers (plus 13 Jbeta primers). Profiled with immunoSEQ multiplex PCR; TCRdb holds only in-frame clones, not every one. This repertoire shows about 170,000 clones, roughly 76% found once; its top ten account for under 3%. The sample consisted of PBMCs. The source is a male donor in good health and CMV-seronegative.

The CDR3 is CASTPSTGIINSPLHF. CDR3 sequence (DNA): TGTGCCAGCACCCCATCGACAGGCATTATTAATTCACCCCTCCACTTT. The V gene is TRBV7-9, the J gene TRBJ1-6; weak D call: TRBD1 (6 bases). V was shortened by 7 bases and J by 6 bases, with 19 bases between the two germline ends. The CDR3 covers 16 residues. CDR1 and CDR2 (germline): SEHNR, FQNEAQ (reference sequence).